These T cell receptor beta chains were read from a single sample in a study of cytomegalovirus exposure and HLA in healthy donors. The method was immunoSEQ multiplex PCR; TCRdb's version includes in-frame clones alone and lacks a portion of them. The profile covers some 150,000 clones, with 75% to 90% appearing a single time and around 4.5% taken by the ten largest. The specimen was PBMCs. Receptor source: a man aged 25-45 years in good health and CMV-seronegative. Each CDR3 is given with its conserved first and last residue. The order of the fields is CDR3 length, D gene, J gene, clone size, V gene, CDR3 protein, CDR3 DNA. The D gene is left open where the match is weak. Size tells how often a clone was seen (once, few, many) or the class of an expanded clone, and some rows leave it out.

13	NA	TRBJ1-1	NA	TRBV5-6	CASSLDRAAEAFF	TGTGCCAGCAGCTTGGACAGGGCGGCTGAAGCTTTCTTT
15	NA	TRBJ1-1	NA	TRBV5-1	CASSLSLRGNTEAFF	TGCGCCAGCAGCTTGTCGCTCAGGGGGAACACTGAAGCTTTCTTT
14	NA	TRBJ2-7	NA	TRBV6-6	CASSRTQLSYEQYF	TGTGCCAGCAGTCGGACACAACTTTCCTACGAGCAGTACTTC
15	NA	TRBJ1-4	few	TRBV25-1	CASSESNRRYEKLFF	TGTGCCAGCAGTGAATCGAACAGGCGATATGAAAAACTGTTTTTT
15	TRBD1	TRBJ2-7	NA	TRBV7-6	CASSFSTGSSYEQYF	TGTGCCAGCAGCTTCTCGACAGGGAGCTCCTACGAGCAGTACTTC
15	NA	TRBJ2-7	NA	TRBV29-1	CSVEALTGSSYEQYF	TGCAGCGTTGAAGCATTGACGGGGAGCTCCTACGAGCAGTACTTC
15	NA	TRBJ2-7	NA	TRBV5-5	CASSDPRGSSYEQYF	TGTGCCAGCAGCGACCCCAGGGGAAGCTCCTACGAGCAGTACTTC
13	NA	TRBJ2-7	NA	TRBV7-2	CASSTRSSREQYF	TGTGCCAGCAGCACGAGGTCCAGCCGGGAGCAGTACTTC
18	NA	TRBJ1-1	once	TRBV9	CASSASSRVRQIPGEAFF	TGTGCCAGCAGCGCCAGTAGTAGGGTGAGACAGATTCCTGGTGAAGCTTTCTTT
17	TRBD1	TRBJ1-1	NA	TRBV28	CVSSTPMRTGKNTEAFF	TGTGTCAGCAGTACTCCTATGAGGACAGGAAAGAACACTGAAGCTTTCTTT
15	NA	TRBJ1-3	few	TRBV15	CATSRDPGEGNTIYF	TGTGCCACCAGCAGAGATCCAGGGGAGGGCAACACCATATATTTT
14	NA	TRBJ1-6	once	TRBV4-3	CASSQDAGASPLHF	TGCGCCAGCAGCCAAGATGCAGGGGCTTCACCCCTCCACTTT
14	TRBD2	TRBJ2-1	NA	TRBV5-6	CASSIETSGGARFF	TGTGCCAGCAGCATCGAAACTAGCGGGGGGGCAAGGTTCTTC
11	TRBD2	TRBJ2-1	NA	TRBV6-5	CASSYSGRKFF	TGTGCCAGCAGTTACTCCGGGAGGAAGTTCTTC
15	TRBD1	TRBJ2-7	NA	TRBV6-1	CASGKTGTGNYEQYF	TGTGCCAGCGGTAAAACCGGGACAGGGAACTACGAGCAGTACTTC
15	TRBD2	TRBJ2-1	once	TRBV6-5	CASGPPSGRAGEQFF	TGTGCCAGCGGTCCCCCTAGCGGGAGGGCCGGTGAGCAGTTCTTC
15	TRBD1	TRBJ1-1	NA	TRBV5-4	CASSLGQGPATEAFF	TGTGCCAGCAGCTTAGGACAGGGTCCGGCCACTGAAGCTTTCTTT
14	NA	TRBJ1-4	NA	TRBV6-6	CASIGRMLGEKLFF	TGTGCCAGCATCGGTCGGATGCTAGGTGAAAAACTGTTTTTT
16	TRBD1	TRBJ1-1	NA	TRBV4-1	CASSQEKPGGNTEAFF	TGCGCCAGCAGCCAAGAGAAACCAGGGGGGAACACTGAAGCTTTCTTT
14	TRBD1	TRBJ2-7	NA	TRBV5-1	CASSWGTGGYEQYF	TGCGCCAGCAGCTGGGGGACAGGGGGCTACGAGCAGTACTTC
17	TRBD2	TRBJ2-2	NA	TRBV19	CASSRGSGRGNTGELFF	TGTGCCAGTAGTAGAGGTAGCGGGAGGGGGAACACCGGGGAGCTGTTTTTT
16	TRBD1	TRBJ2-5	NA	TRBV7-8	CASSAGTGGGQETQYF	TGTGCCAGCAGCGCCGGGACAGGGGGTGGCCAAGAGACCCAGTACTTC
13	TRBD2	TRBJ2-7	NA	TRBV29-1	CSVEGLRGGEQYF	TGCAGCGTTGAGGGACTCCGGGGGGGCGAGCAGTACTTC
14	TRBD2	TRBJ2-4	NA	TRBV6-6	CASSYSRGVNIQYF	TGTGCCAGCAGTTACTCCCGGGGGGTGAACATTCAGTACTTC
13	NA	TRBJ2-7	NA	TRBV10-3	CAISERTTYEQYF	TGTGCCATCAGTGAGAGGACTACCTACGAGCAGTACTTC
13	TRBD1	TRBJ2-1	few	TRBV19	CATRDRAYNEQFF	TGTGCCACACGGGACAGGGCCTACAATGAGCAGTTCTTC
19	TRBD2	TRBJ2-3	few	TRBV28	CASSFGLAGGWKGTDTQYF	TGTGCCAGCAGTTTCGGACTAGCGGGAGGGTGGAAGGGCACAGATACGCAGTATTTT
14	NA	TRBJ2-6	NA	TRBV2	CASSPLSGANVLTF	TGTGCCAGCAGTCCCCTCTCTGGGGCCAACGTCCTGACTTTC
18	TRBD2	TRBJ2-2	few	TRBV13	CASSQVRLAGGRGGELFF	TGTGCCAGCAGCCAAGTCCGACTAGCGGGAGGGCGTGGTGGGGAGCTGTTTTTT
10	TRBD1	TRBJ1-1	NA	TRBV29-1	CSVERTGAFF	TGCAGCGTTGAAAGGACAGGGGCTTTCTTT
15	TRBD1	TRBJ2-7	NA	TRBV11-2	CASRDRGLNSYEQYF	TGTGCCAGCAGGGACAGGGGTCTTAACTCCTACGAGCAGTACTTC
16	TRBD2	TRBJ2-7	NA	TRBV4-1	CASSLEGLAVSYEQYF	TGCGCCAGCAGCCTAGAGGGACTAGCGGTCTCCTACGAGCAGTACTTC
14	TRBD2	TRBJ2-3	NA	TRBV9	CASSGAGGVDTQYF	TGTGCCAGCAGCGGAGCGGGAGGAGTAGATACGCAGTATTTT
13	TRBD1	TRBJ1-6	few	TRBV7-3	CARGTAGRSPLHF	TGTGCCAGAGGGACAGCCGGAAGGTCACCCCTCCACTTT
14	NA	TRBJ1-5	few	TRBV2	CASGEVRSNQPQHF	TGTGCCAGCGGAGAGGTGAGGAGCAATCAGCCCCAGCATTTT
15	NA	TRBJ1-3	once	TRBV4-3	CASSQDEGAGNTIYF	TGCGCCAGCAGCCAAGACGAGGGGGCTGGAAACACCATATATTTT
16	NA	TRBJ1-1	NA	TRBV29-1	CSVGGSSAVWNTEAFF	TGCAGCGTTGGAGGCAGTAGTGCGGTCTGGAACACTGAAGCTTTCTTT
20	TRBD2	TRBJ2-5	NA	TRBV28	CASSFSWGRALGVRQETQYF	TGTGCCAGCAGTTTCAGCTGGGGGAGGGCCCTCGGAGTCCGGCAGGAGACCCAGTACTTC
16	TRBD1	TRBJ2-5	few	TRBV6-5	CASSYTPGTGRETQYF	TGTGCCAGCAGTTACACCCCTGGGACAGGGAGGGAGACCCAGTACTTC
17	NA	TRBJ1-4	NA	TRBV18	CASSPRNSQATNEKLFF	TGTGCCAGCTCACCTCGTAACAGCCAGGCAACTAATGAAAAACTGTTTTTT
15	NA	TRBJ2-3	NA	TRBV7-8	CASSPGLQPTDTQYF	TGTGCCAGCAGCCCTGGACTCCAACCCACAGATACGCAGTATTTT
14	TRBD2	TRBJ2-1	NA	TRBV30	CAWSVLAGYNEQFF	TGTGCCTGGAGTGTACTAGCGGGGTACAATGAGCAGTTCTTC
12	NA	TRBJ2-2	NA	TRBV6-4	CASSGGVGELFF	TGTGCCAGCAGCGGAGGGGTCGGGGAGCTGTTTTTT
17	TRBD1	TRBJ1-1	NA	TRBV19	CASSMGGTGLMNTEAFF	TGTGCCAGTAGTATGGGGGGGACAGGGCTCATGAACACTGAAGCTTTCTTT
16	TRBD1	TRBJ1-2	NA	TRBV7-9	CASSPLLDRGNYGYTF	TGTGCCAGCAGCCCCCTACTGGACAGGGGAAACTATGGCTACACCTTC
14	NA	TRBJ1-1	NA	TRBV2	CASSGDNMNTEAFF	TGTGCCAGCAGTGGGGACAACATGAACACTGAAGCTTTCTTT
16	NA	TRBJ2-1	NA	TRBV28	CASRTTGAGVGGEQFF	TGTGCCAGCCGCACGACAGGAGCTGGTGTAGGAGGTGAGCAGTTCTTC